The following is a T cell receptor (beta chain) sequence with its context. CDR1 SEHNR and CDR2 FQNEAQ come from the germline V gene (reference sequence). J gave up 5 bases and V 2 bases, and 9 bases lay outside the gene matches. There are 16 residues in the CDR3. Authors' processing steps: Amplification of reference gene primers was used by the study to estimate nucleated cell counts. Profiling relied on immunoSEQ multiplex PCR, and the TCRdb table lists in-frame clones only, not all of them. The D gene and trimming were derived from the DNA, and the V and J assignments and clone size from that table. Counted here are tens of thousands of clones, 90% occurring once; the ten biggest clones make up approximately 4.3%. This specimen belongs to a study of blood T cell repertoires in COVID-19. Study-level background: T cells, B-cell-depleted T cells, or PBMCs provided the cDNA or gDNA that served as material.

The chain is built from TRBV7-9 and TRBJ2-7; TRBD1 matches at 10 bases. The source of this sequence is an elderly woman with active or convalescent COVID-19. The material sequenced was peripheral blood. CDR3 residues: CASSLIAGTGDHEQYF. The CDR3 DNA follows: TGTGCCAGCAGCTTAATCGCCGGGACAGGGGACCACGAGCAGTACTTC.